This T cell receptor (beta chain) was recorded in a study of read filtering for tumor transcriptome and immune sequencing. This clonotype was seen repeatedly, ten times or more. Its antigen remains unidentified. Germline V gene data show CDR1 as SGHRS and CDR2 as YFSETQ. The CDR3 contains 17 residues. V gave up 4 bases and J gave up 0 bases, with 17 bases separating them. From approximately 430 ng of RNA, a library with molecular barcoded alpha/delta and beta/gamma adaptors was made. One entry per CDR3 protein results from TCRdb running MiXCR on the reads. The sample records 37,000 or so distinct CDR3 sequences, around 13% being singletons. Overall study results and limits: The sorted CD138-negative fraction was a mixed bone marrow immune population, not purified T cells.

The receptor was isolated from a donor older than 35 with multiple myeloma. Sequenced material: a population of CD138-negative cells sorted from bone marrow. The chain carries TRBV5-1 and TRBJ2-1; tentative D call: TRBD2 (6 bases). This CDR3 reads CASSPGGVDLSYNEQFF. The DNA of the CDR3 is TGCGCCAGCAGCCCCGGAGGGGTGGACCTCTCCTACAATGAGCAGTTCTTC.